This record concerns one T cell receptor (beta chain) sequence. Antigen unknown. The data were taken from a study of cytomegalovirus exposure and HLA in healthy donors. Whole-study results and caveats: DRB1 showed the most TCR associations and HLA-C the fewest in a later analysis, as rates varied by HLA locus. It has been reported that TCR beta sequences accurately predicted the HLA-A and HLA-B alleles of most subjects.

The PCR had 60 Vbeta and 13 Jbeta primers. Original analysis: There were around 78 million unique TCR beta chains by a later count, and about 11 million of them were shared. Sequenced by immunoSEQ multiplex PCR; TCRdb stores in-frame clones only, minus some. V and J calls and clone size follow that table, whereas D and trimming were derived from the DNA. This sample lists 200,000 or so clones; its ten largest clones have about 1%. This CDR3 has 16 residues. V gave up 7 bases and J gave up 0 bases, with 15 bases separating them. CDR1 and CDR2 from the germline V gene are SNHLY and FYNNEI. This cohort consisted of healthy bone marrow donors.

Input material: PBMCs. The chain recombines TRBV2 with TRBJ2-2, with D possibly being TRBD1 (5 bases). The clonotype comes from a girl between 2 and 10 years old in good health and CMV-seropositive. This CDR3 reads CASTPRGRSNTGELFF. The CDR3 DNA reads TGTGCCAGCACCCCAAGGGGCAGATCGAACACCGGGGAGCTGTTTTTT.